The clone carrying this T cell receptor beta chain came up a few times. Antigen: not known. These data come from a study of blood T cells in healthy people across ages. Study in general: Template switching recovered approximately one barcoded beta molecule for every two T cells. Notes on the study in general: A strong correlation was found between TCR beta diversity and the percentage of naive T cells. There were more naive CD4+ cells and higher diversity in long-lived donors than in aged donors.

Germline V gene lookup returns CDR1 SQVTM and CDR2 ANQGSEA. The CDR3 is 13 residues long. Trimming stripped 3 bases from V and 0 bases from J, with 9 bases between. It was with a sample-barcoded 5' primer and a J-beta primer mix that a second PCR of about 6 to 12 cycles was run. TCRdb re-derived calls from the 5' RACE reads in MiXCR, one entry per CDR3 protein. This table holds 650,000 to 900,000 distinct CDR3 sequences, around 62% found once. The sample consisted of blood. The TCR sequence derives from a man aged 30 to 45 in good health. The rearrangement uses TRBV29-1 and TRBJ2-7; tentatively, D is TRBD1 (5 bases). The CDR3, as DNA: TGCAGCGTTGAGGGCAGGGACTCCTACGAGCAGTACTTC. Protein product: CSVEGRDSYEQYF.